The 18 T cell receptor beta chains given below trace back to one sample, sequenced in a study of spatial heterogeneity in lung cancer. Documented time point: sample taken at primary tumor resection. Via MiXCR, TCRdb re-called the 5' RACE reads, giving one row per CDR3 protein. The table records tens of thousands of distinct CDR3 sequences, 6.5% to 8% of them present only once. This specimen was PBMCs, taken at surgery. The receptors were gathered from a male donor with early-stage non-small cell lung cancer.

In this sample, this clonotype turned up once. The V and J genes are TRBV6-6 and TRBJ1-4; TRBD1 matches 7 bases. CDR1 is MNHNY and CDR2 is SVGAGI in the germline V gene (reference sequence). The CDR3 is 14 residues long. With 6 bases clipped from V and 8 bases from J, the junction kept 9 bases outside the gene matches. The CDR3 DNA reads TGTGCCAGCAGGAGGCACAGGGGTGGCGAAAAACTGTTTTTT. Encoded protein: CASRRHRGGEKLFF.

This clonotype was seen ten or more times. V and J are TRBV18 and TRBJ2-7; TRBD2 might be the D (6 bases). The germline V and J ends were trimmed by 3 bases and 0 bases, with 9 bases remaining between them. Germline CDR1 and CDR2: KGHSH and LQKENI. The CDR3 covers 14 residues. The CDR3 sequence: CASSPQRVSYEQYF. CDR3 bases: TGTGCCAGCTCACCCCAGCGGGTCTCCTACGAGCAGTACTTC. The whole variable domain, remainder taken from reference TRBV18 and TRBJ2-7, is NAGVMQNPRHLVRRRGQEARLRCSPMKGHSHVYWYRQLPEEGLKFMVYLQKENIIDESGMPKERFSAEFPKEGPSILRIQQVVRGDSAAYFCASSPQRVSYEQYFGPGTRLTVT.

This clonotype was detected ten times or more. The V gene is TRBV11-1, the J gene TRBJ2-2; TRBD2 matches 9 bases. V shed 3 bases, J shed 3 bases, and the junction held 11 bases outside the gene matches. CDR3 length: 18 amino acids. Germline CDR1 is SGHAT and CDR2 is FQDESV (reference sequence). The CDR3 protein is CASSFIPGLAIDTGELFF. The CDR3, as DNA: TGTGCCAGCAGCTTTATTCCCGGACTAGCGATAGACACCGGGGAGCTGTTTTTT. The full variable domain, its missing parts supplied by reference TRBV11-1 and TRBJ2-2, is EAEVAQSPRYKITEKSQAVAFWCDPISGHATLYWYRQILGQGPELLVQFQDESVVDDSQLPKDRFSAERLKGVDSTLKIQPAELGDSAMYLCASSFIPGLAIDTGELFFGEGSRLTVL.

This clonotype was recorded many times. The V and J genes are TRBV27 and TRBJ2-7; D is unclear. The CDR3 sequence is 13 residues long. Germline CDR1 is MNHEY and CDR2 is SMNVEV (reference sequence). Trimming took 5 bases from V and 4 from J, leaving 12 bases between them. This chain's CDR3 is CASSLTLSYEQYF. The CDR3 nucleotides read TGTGCCAGCAGTCTGACACTCTCTTACGAGCAGTACTTC.

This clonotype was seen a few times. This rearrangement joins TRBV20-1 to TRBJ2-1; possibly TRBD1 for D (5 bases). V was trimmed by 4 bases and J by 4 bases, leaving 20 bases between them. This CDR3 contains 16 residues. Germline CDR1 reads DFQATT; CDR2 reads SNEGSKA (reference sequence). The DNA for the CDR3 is TGCAGTGCTATCCTGTCGATGCAAACAGGTTACAATGAGCAGTTCTTC. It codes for CSAILSMQTGYNEQFF.

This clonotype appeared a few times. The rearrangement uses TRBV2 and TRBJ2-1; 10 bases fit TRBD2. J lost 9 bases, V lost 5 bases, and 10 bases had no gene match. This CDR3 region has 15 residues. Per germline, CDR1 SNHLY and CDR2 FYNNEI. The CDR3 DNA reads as TGTGCCAGCAGTCGAACTAGCGGGGATAAAAGTGAGCAGTTCTTC. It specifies CASSRTSGDKSEQFF.

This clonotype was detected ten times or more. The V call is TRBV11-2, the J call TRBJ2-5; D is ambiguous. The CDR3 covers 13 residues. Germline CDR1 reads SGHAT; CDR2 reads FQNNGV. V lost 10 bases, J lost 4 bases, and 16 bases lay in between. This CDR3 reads CATSLGRAETQYF. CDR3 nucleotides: TGTGCCACCAGTCTTGGCCGGGCAGAGACCCAGTACTTC.

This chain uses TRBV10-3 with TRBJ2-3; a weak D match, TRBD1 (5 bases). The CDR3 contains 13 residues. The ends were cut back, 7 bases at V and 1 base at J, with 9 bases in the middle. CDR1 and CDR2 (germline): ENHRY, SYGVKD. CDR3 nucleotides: TGTGCCATCAATGGGGCCCGCACAGATACGCAGTATTTT. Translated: CAINGARTDTQYF.

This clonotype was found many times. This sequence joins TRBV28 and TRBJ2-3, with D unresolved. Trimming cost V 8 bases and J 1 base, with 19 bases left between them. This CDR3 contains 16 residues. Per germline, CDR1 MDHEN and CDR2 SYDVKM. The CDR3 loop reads CASQFAARLRTDTQYF. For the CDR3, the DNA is TGTGCCAGCCAATTCGCGGCACGGTTGCGCACAGATACGCAGTATTTT.

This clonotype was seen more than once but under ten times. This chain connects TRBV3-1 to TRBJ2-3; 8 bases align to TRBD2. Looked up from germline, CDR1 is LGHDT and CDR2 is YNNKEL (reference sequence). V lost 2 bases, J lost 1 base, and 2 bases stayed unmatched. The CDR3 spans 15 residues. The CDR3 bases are TGTGCCAGCAGCCAACCGGGGGGGGGCACAGATACGCAGTATTTT. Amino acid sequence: CASSQPGGGTDTQYF.

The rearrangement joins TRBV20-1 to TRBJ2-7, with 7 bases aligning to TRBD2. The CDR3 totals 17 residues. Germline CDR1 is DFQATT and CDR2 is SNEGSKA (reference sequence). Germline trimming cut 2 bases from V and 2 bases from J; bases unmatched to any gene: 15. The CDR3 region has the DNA TGCAGTGCTAGACCCCGGCAAGGCGGGAGAAGTCCCTACGAGCAGTACTTC. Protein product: CSARPRQGGRSPYEQYF.

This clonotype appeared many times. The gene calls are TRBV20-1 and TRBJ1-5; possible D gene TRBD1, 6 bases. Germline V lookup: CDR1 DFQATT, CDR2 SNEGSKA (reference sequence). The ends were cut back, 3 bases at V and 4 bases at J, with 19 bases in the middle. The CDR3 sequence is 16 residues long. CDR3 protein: CSASGAGGRINQPQHF. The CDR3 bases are TGCAGTGCTAGTGGAGCCGGGGGGCGAATTAATCAGCCCCAGCATTTT.

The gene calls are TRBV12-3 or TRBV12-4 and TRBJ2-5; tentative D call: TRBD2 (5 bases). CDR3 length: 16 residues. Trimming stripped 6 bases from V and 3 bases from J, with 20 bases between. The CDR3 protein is CASSPHPGRRKETQYF. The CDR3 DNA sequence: TGTGCCAGCAGCCCTCACCCCGGGCGGAGGAAAGAGACCCAGTACTTC.

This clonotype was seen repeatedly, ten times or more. CDR3 protein: CASTEQGNSPLHF. Here the CDR3 DNA reads TGTGCCAGCACCGAGCAGGGGAATTCACCCCTCCACTTT. The V call is TRBV25-1, the J call TRBJ1-6, with D possibly TRBD1 on 6 matching bases. Germline CDR1 MGHDK, CDR2 SYGVNS. V was clipped by 7 bases and J by 7 bases, with 11 bases between them. This CDR3 has 13 amino acids.

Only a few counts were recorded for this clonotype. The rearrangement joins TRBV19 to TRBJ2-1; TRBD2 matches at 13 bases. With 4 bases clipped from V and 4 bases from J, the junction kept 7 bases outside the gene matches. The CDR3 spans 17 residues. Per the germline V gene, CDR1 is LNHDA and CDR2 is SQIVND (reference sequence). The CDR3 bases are TGTGCCAGTAGTACCGAAACTAGCGGGAGGGATTACAATGAGCAGTTCTTC. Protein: CASSTETSGRDYNEQFF.

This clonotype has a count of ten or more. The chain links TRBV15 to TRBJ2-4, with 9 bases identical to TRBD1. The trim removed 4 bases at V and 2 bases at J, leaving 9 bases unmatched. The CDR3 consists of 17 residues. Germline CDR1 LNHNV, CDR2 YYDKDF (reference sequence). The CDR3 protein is CATSNMGQGFTKNIQYF. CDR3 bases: TGTGCCACCAGCAATATGGGACAGGGTTTTACCAAAAACATTCAGTACTTC.

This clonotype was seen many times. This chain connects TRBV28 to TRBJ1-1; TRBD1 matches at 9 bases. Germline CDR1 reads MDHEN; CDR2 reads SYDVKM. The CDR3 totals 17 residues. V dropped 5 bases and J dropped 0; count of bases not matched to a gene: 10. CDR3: CASSAASGQGLNTEAFF. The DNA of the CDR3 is TGTGCCAGCAGTGCTGCGTCGGGACAGGGCTTGAACACTGAAGCTTTCTTT.

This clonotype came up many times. In DNA, the CDR3 is TGCAGTGCTAGGGAAGCGGGGGGGCTCTACGAGCAGTACGTC. It is translated as CSAREAGGLYEQYV. V usage is TRBV20-1 and J usage is TRBJ2-7; the match to TRBD2 covers 10 bases. Germline V CDR1 and CDR2: DFQATT, SNEGSKA (reference sequence). J was trimmed by 3 bases and V by 3 bases; bases with no gene match: 5. This CDR3 spans 14 amino acids.